The 3 T cell receptor beta chains below all came from one sample that was sequenced in a study of T cell repertoires in cytomegalovirus infection. No antigen is known for these receptors. TCRdb used MiXCR to reprocess the reads, holding one entry per CDR3 protein. The repertoire includes under 95,000 distinct CDR3 sequences, roughly half of them detected once, and over 90% sits in the top ten. The specimen comprised CD8+ T cells from cultured PBMCs, sampled from culture after CMV antigen stimulation. The receptor set was obtained from a human donor in good health (CMV status not recorded). Some clones in this sample may be carry-over from other donors' samples.

The rearrangement links TRBV12-3 or TRBV12-4 to TRBJ2-2; no clear D gene. Trimming took 3 bases from V and 7 from J, leaving 6 bases between them. CDR3 size: 12 residues. Written as DNA, the CDR3 is TGTGCCAGCAGTTTTTTGGGCGGGGAGCTGTTTTTT. Translating it yields CASSFLGGELFF.

The chain couples TRBV19 to TRBJ1-1; TRBD1 might be the D (6 bases). The V gene's germline CDR1 is LNHDA and CDR2 SQIVND (reference sequence). The CDR3 totals 15 residues. Trimming removed 4 bases from V and 3 bases from J, with 15 bases in between. The CDR3 region is CASSTVTGYDTEAFF. CDR3 DNA: TGTGCCAGTAGTACAGTAACAGGGTACGACACTGAAGCTTTCTTT.

This clonotype turned up a few times. This chain uses TRBV29-1 with TRBJ1-2; 12 positions match TRBD1. Germline CDR1 reads SQVTM; CDR2 reads ANQGSEA. The CDR3 loop spans 14 amino acids. With 7 bases clipped from V and 8 bases from J, the junction kept 11 bases outside the gene matches. CDR3 bases: TGCAGCGCGAAGCCGGGACAGGGGGCAAGAGGCTACACCTTC. Its translation is CSAKPGQGARGYTF.